This T cell receptor (beta chain) emerged from a study of blood T cell repertoires in COVID-19. Overall study context: There were acute and convalescent COVID-19 samples, and they came from the United States, Italy and Spain.

The germline gives CDR1 MNHEY, CDR2 SMNVEV (reference sequence). The CDR3 covers 13 residues. Authors' analysis steps: Estimation of nucleated cell counts was performed using reference gene primer amplification. TCRdb's table, derived via immunoSEQ multiplex PCR, lists solely in-frame clones and lacks some. That table gives V, J and clone size, and the DNA gave D and trimming. The table includes 120,000 to 150,000 clones, about 85% detected once. Comments on this clone: The junction departs from germline at one end; a sequencing error may be responsible. In the same sample, other DNA sequences code for this CDR3.

The sequencing input was peripheral blood. The gene calls are TRBV27 and TRBJ1-5; D remains ambiguous. The receptor was derived from a human donor in a cohort sampled during active COVID-19. CDR3 loop: CASSYGSNQPQHF. The DNA of the CDR3 is TGTGCCAGCAGTTACGGGAGCAACCAGCCCCAGCATTTT.